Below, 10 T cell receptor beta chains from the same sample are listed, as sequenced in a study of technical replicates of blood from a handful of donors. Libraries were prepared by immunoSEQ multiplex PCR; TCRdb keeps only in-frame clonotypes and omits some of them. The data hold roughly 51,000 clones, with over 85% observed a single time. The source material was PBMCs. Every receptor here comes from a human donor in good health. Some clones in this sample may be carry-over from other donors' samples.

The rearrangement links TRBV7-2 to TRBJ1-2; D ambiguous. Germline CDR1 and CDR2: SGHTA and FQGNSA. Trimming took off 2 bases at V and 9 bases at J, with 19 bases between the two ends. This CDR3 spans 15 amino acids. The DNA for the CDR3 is TGTGCCAGCAGCTTAAGTACCAGCGGATCGAAAAGCTACACCTTC. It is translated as CASSLSTSGSKSYTF. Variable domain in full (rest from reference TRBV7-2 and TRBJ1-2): GAGVSQSPSNKVTEKGKDVELRCDPISGHTALYWYRQSLGQGLEFLIYFQGNSAPDKSGLPSDRFSAERTGGSVSTLTIQRTQQEDSAVYLCASSLSTSGSKSYTFGSGTRLTVV.

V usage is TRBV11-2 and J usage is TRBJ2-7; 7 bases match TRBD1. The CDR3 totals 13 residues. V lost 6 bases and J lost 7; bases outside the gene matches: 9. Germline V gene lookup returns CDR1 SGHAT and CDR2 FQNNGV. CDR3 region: CASSPDRVREQYF. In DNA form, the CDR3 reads TGTGCCAGCAGTCCTGACAGGGTCAGGGAGCAGTACTTC.

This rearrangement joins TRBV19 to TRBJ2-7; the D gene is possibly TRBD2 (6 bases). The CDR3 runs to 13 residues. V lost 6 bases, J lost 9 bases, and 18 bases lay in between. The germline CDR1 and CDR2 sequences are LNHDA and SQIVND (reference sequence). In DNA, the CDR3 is TGTGCCAGTAGGGACAATTTAGCGGCGGTGCAGTACTTC. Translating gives CASRDNLAAVQYF.

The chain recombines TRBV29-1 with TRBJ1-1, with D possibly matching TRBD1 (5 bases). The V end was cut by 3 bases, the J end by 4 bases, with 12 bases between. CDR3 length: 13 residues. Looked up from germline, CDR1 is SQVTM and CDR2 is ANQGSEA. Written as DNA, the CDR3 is TGCAGCGTTGACTTCGGGGGGGGCACTGAAGCTTTCTTT. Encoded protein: CSVDFGGGTEAFF.

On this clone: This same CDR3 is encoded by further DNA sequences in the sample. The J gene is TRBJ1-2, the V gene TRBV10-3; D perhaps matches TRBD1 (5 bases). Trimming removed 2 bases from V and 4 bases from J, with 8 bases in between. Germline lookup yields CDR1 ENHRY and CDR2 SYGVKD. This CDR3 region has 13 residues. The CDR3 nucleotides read TGTGCCATCAGTGAGGGGCAGGGCTATGGCTACACCTTC. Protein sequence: CAISEGQGYGYTF.

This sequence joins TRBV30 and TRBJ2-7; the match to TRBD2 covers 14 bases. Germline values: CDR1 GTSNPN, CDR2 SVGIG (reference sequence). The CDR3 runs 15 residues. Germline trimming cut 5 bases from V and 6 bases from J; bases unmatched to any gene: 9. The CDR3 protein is CAWETSGRAFGEQYF. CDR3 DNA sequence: TGTGCCTGGGAGACTAGCGGGAGGGCCTTCGGCGAGCAGTACTTC.

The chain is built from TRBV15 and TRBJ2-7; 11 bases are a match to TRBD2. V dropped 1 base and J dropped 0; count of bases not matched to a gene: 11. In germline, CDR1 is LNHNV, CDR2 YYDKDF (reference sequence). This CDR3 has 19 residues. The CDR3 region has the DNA TGTGCCACCAGCAGAGGCCGTGGGCTAGCGGGAGGCCGCTCCTACGAGCAGTACTTC. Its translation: CATSRGRGLAGGRSYEQYF.

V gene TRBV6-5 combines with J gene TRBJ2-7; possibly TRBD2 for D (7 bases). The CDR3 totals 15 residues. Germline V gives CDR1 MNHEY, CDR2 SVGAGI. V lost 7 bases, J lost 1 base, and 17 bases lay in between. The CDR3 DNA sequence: TGTGCCAGCAACCGAGGGGGGGGCTCTTCCTACGAGCAGTACTTC. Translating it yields CASNRGGGSSYEQYF.

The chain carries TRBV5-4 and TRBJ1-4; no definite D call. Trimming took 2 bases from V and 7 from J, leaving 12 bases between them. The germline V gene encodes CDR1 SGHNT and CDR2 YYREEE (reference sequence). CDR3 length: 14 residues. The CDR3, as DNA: TGTGCCAGCAGCTTTTCCCTAGGCAGTGAAAAACTGTTTTTT. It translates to CASSFSLGSEKLFF.

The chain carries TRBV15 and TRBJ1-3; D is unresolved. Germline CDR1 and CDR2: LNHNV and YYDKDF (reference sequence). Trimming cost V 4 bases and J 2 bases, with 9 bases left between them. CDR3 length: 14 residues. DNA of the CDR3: TGTGCCACCAGCAACGGACTGACTGGAAACACCATATATTTT. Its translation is CATSNGLTGNTIYF.